A single sample gave rise to the 31 T cell receptor beta chains below, sequenced in a study of T-cell reconstitution after alpha-beta-depleted transplantation in children. The TCRbeta library was prepared with unique molecular identifiers. TCRdb reprocessed the PCR reads with MiXCR, giving one entry per CDR3 protein. The sample shows about 980,000 distinct CDR3 sequences, under 30% of them seen only once. Sequenced here: PBMCs, mostly from graft donor cells, sampled 360 days after TCRalphabeta/CD19-depleted stem cell transplant. Receptors originate from a boy in the first two years of life who had a stem cell transplant for SCID, so the T cells may come from the graft donor.

This clonotype was observed many times. The rearrangement uses TRBV12-3 or TRBV12-4 and TRBJ2-2; D might be TRBD1 or TRBD2, each matching 5 bases. The CDR3 contains 16 residues. The V and J ends lost 6 bases and 3 bases respectively, with 17 bases between them. Written as DNA, the CDR3 is TGTGCCAGCAGCCGGGGCCAAGGTTGGGACACCGGGGAGCTGTTTTTT. This encodes CASSRGQGWDTGELFF.

This clonotype showed up just a few times. This chain uses TRBV7-9 with TRBJ1-1; no firm D call. Germline-derived CDR1 and CDR2 are SEHNR and FQNEAQ (reference sequence). The CDR3 loop spans 15 amino acids. With 1 base removed from V and 4 bases from J, the gap between germline ends came to 13 bases. CDR3: CASSLGWPEGTEAFF. CDR3 sequence (DNA): TGTGCCAGCAGCTTAGGCTGGCCGGAGGGCACTGAAGCTTTCTTT.

This clonotype has at least ten counts. The rearrangement links TRBV27 to TRBJ2-1; D unresolved. The CDR3 length is 12 residues. V lost 5 bases and J lost 6, with 8 bases in between. The germline V gene has CDR1 MNHEY and CDR2 SMNVEV (reference sequence). CDR3 loop: CASSHSGNEQFF. The CDR3 region has the DNA TGTGCCAGCAGTCACTCGGGCAATGAGCAGTTCTTC.

This clonotype was detected only a few times. V usage is TRBV5-1 and J usage is TRBJ2-3; 10 positions match TRBD1. Germline V gene sequence: CDR1 SGHRS, CDR2 YFSETQ. J gave up 2 bases and V 4 bases, and 13 bases lay outside the gene matches. The CDR3 totals 18 residues. CDR3 amino acids: CASSPRPAGTGVTDTQYF. The CDR3 region has the DNA TGCGCCAGCAGCCCCCGACCTGCCGGGACAGGGGTCACAGATACGCAGTATTTT.

The genes are TRBV25-1 and TRBJ2-5, with 10 bases aligning to TRBD1. The trim removed 6 bases at V and 1 base at J, leaving 8 bases unmatched. The length of the CDR3 is 16 residues. Germline loops: CDR1 MGHDK, CDR2 SYGVNS. CDR3 coding DNA: TGTGCCAGCAGCCCGGGGGGGACAGGGGTCCAAGAGACCCAGTACTTC. Amino acid sequence: CASSPGGTGVQETQYF.

The rearrangement links TRBV7-9 to TRBJ2-3, with 7 bases that match TRBD1. After removal of 11 bases from V and 4 bases from J, the junction contained 3 bases not matched to a gene. The CDR3 sequence is 11 residues long. Germline lookup yields CDR1 SEHNR and CDR2 FQNEAQ (reference sequence). This CDR3 reads CALRGPDTQYF. CDR3 DNA sequence: TGTGCCTTGAGGGGGCCAGATACGCAGTATTTT.

The CDR3 coding sequence is TGTGCCAGCAGCAGGGACCGCAAGGATGAGCAGTTCTTC. Translation gives CASSRDRKDEQFF. The chain employs TRBV5-5 and TRBJ2-1; D is possibly TRBD1 or TRBD2 (5 bases each). Germline CDR1 reads SGHKS; CDR2 reads YYEKEE (reference sequence). The V gene lost 4 bases and the J gene lost 8 bases, with 13 bases spanning the gap. CDR3 length: 13 residues.

This clonotype appeared many times. This chain links TRBV4-2 with TRBJ2-2, with 10 bases fitting TRBD1. The germline CDR1 and CDR2 sequences are LGHNA and YNFKEQ. CDR3 length equals 14 residues. V lost 4 bases and J lost 9; bases outside the gene matches: 5. This CDR3 reads CASSLDRGLRELFF. CDR3 sequence (DNA): TGTGCCAGCAGCCTCGACAGGGGGCTACGGGAGCTGTTTTTT.

The rearrangement uses TRBV28 and TRBJ2-1; D gene unclear. There are 15 residues in the CDR3. Germline CDR1 is MDHEN and CDR2 is SYDVKM. The ends were cut back, 4 bases at V and 4 bases at J, with 14 bases in the middle. The CDR3 sequence: CASSSGSARYNEQFF. CDR3 nucleotides: TGTGCCAGCAGTTCCGGTTCGGCACGGTACAATGAGCAGTTCTTC.

The chain links TRBV12-3 or TRBV12-4 to TRBJ2-3, with 11 positions matching TRBD2. This CDR3 spans 17 amino acids. J lost 5 bases, V lost 3 bases, and 10 bases had no gene match. CDR3 amino acids: CASSFILGTSGRDTQYF. CDR3 nucleotide sequence: TGTGCCAGCAGTTTCATTCTGGGGACTAGCGGAAGAGATACGCAGTATTTT.

The CDR3 is CASRERGQLNTEAFF. The DNA for the CDR3 is TGCGCCAGCAGAGAAAGGGGCCAGCTGAACACTGAAGCTTTCTTT. The chain uses TRBV4-1 and TRBJ1-1, with D possibly being TRBD1 (5 bases). This CDR3 is 15 amino acids long. Trimming shortened V by 6 bases and J by 0 bases, and 14 bases separated the two germline ends. The germline CDR1 and CDR2 sequences are MGHRA and YSYEKL.

This clonotype was counted only a few times. The gene calls are TRBV7-9 and TRBJ2-7, with D tentatively TRBD1 (6 bases). The germline gives CDR1 SEHNR, CDR2 FQNEAQ (reference sequence). The CDR3 length is 15 residues. Deletions cut 5 bases from V and 2 bases from J, with 16 bases between. In nucleotides, the CDR3 is TGTGCCAGCAGCCTTAAGGACAGTGGGCCCTACGAGCAGTACTTC. It codes for CASSLKDSGPYEQYF.

The V and J genes are TRBV5-1 and TRBJ2-7; 8 positions agree with TRBD2. Unmatched junction bases numbered 11, after V lost 3 bases and J lost 0 bases. The CDR3 has 17 residues. The germline CDR1 and CDR2 sequences are SGHRS and YFSETQ. The CDR3 loop reads CASSSVIGRGASYEQYF. The CDR3, as DNA: TGCGCCAGCAGCTCCGTCATCGGGCGGGGGGCCTCCTACGAGCAGTACTTC.

This clonotype appeared a few times. The chain recombines TRBV9 with TRBJ1-3; D remains ambiguous. Germline assignment: CDR1 SGDLS and CDR2 YYNGEE. The V end lost 2 bases, the J end lost 4 bases, and 7 bases lay between the germline ends. The CDR3 extends over 13 amino acids. CDR3 in amino acids: CASSVGEGNTIYF. CDR3 bases: TGTGCCAGCAGCGTTGGGGAAGGAAACACCATATATTTT.

This chain uses TRBV19 with TRBJ1-5; 9 nucleotides agree with TRBD1. Germline V lookup: CDR1 LNHDA, CDR2 SQIVND (reference sequence). Trimming at V came to 6 bases and at J to 9 bases, leaving 12 bases not matched to a gene. This CDR3 has 15 residues. CDR3: CASRPDRGLGRPQHF. The CDR3, as DNA: TGTGCCAGTAGGCCGGACAGGGGCCTTGGTCGGCCCCAGCATTTT. Full variable domain (rest looked up from reference TRBV19 and TRBJ1-5): DGGITQSPKYLFRKEGQNVTLSCEQNLNHDAMYWYRQDPGQGLRLIYYSQIVNDFQKGDIAEGYSVSREKKESFPLTVTSAQKNPTAFYLCASRPDRGLGRPQHFGDGTRLSIL.

This clonotype was detected a few times. The CDR3 protein is CASGSFERGARYGYTF. CDR3 in DNA: TGTGCCAGCGGAAGTTTTGAGAGGGGAGCAAGATATGGCTACACCTTC. The chain links TRBV12-3 or TRBV12-4 to TRBJ1-2; the D gene is possibly TRBD1 (5 bases). Trimming shortened V by 8 bases and J by 5 bases, and 24 bases separated the two germline ends. This CDR3 contains 16 residues.

V is TRBV1 and J is TRBJ1-2; the tabulated D call, TRBD1, remains unverified against the DNA. TRBV1 is designated a pseudogene. The CDR3 totals 14 residues. CDR3 loop: CTSISRVTPYGYTF. The CDR3 region has the DNA TGCACCAGTATAAGCAGGGTAACCCCCTATGGCTACACCTTC.

The chain recombines TRBV4-3 with TRBJ2-1; tentatively, D is TRBD2 (5 bases). Looked up from germline, CDR1 is LGHNA and CDR2 is YSLEER. V was shortened by 0 bases and J by 4 bases, with 16 bases between the two germline ends. This CDR3 contains 17 residues. The CDR3 bases are TGCGCCAGCAGCCAAGATCGGGGAGATCGCACTTACAATGAGCAGTTCTTC. Translating it yields CASSQDRGDRTYNEQFF.

The rearrangement joins TRBV5-1 to TRBJ2-1; TRBD1 agrees at 8 bases. There are 15 residues in the CDR3. Losses at the gene ends were 3 bases for V and 4 bases for J; bases not matched to a gene: 6. Looked up from germline, CDR1 is SGHRS and CDR2 is YFSETQ. DNA of the CDR3: TGCGCCAGCAGCTGGACAGGGAAGTCATACAATGAGCAGTTCTTC. The encoded protein is CASSWTGKSYNEQFF.

The rearrangement joins TRBV2 to TRBJ2-5; D is ambiguous. Deletions cut 6 bases from V and 3 bases from J, with 8 bases between. This CDR3 contains 12 residues. Looked up from germline, CDR1 is SNHLY and CDR2 is FYNNEI. The CDR3 loop is CASRLPKETQYF. The CDR3, as DNA: TGTGCCAGCAGGCTACCCAAAGAGACCCAGTACTTC.

This clonotype was seen only a few times. The V gene is TRBV5-1, the J gene TRBJ2-7; no clear D. CDR1 SGHRS and CDR2 YFSETQ come from the germline V gene. V was trimmed by 4 bases and J by 3 bases, leaving 17 bases between them. The CDR3 extends over 15 amino acids. Here the CDR3 reads CASSRGDPAFYEQYF. The CDR3 DNA sequence: TGCGCCAGCAGCCGCGGAGACCCGGCGTTCTACGAGCAGTACTTC.

This clonotype was seen more than once but under ten times. This chain links TRBV20-1 with TRBJ2-1; 9 bases map to TRBD2. With V trimmed by 6 bases and J by 8 bases, 8 bases remained unmatched. CDR1 DFQATT and CDR2 SNEGSKA come from the germline V gene (reference sequence). CDR3 length: 13 residues. Here the CDR3 reads CSAGLAFVDEQFF. In DNA, the CDR3 is TGCAGTGCCGGACTAGCGTTCGTGGATGAGCAGTTCTTC.

This clonotype was picked up a small number of times. This rearrangement joins TRBV12-3 or TRBV12-4 to TRBJ2-7; D may be TRBD1 (6 bases). CDR3 length: 13 residues. The ends were cut back, 6 bases at V and 2 bases at J, with 11 bases in the middle. The CDR3 here is CASSRRTAYEQYF. The CDR3 nucleotides are TGTGCCAGCAGCCGGAGGACAGCCTACGAGCAGTACTTC.

This clonotype showed up just a few times. This CDR3 reads CSVDCRPNSGNTIYF. The CDR3 DNA sequence: TGCAGCGTTGACTGTCGGCCTAACTCTGGAAACACCATATATTTT. V and J are TRBV29-1 and TRBJ1-3; the D is unclear. V was trimmed by 3 bases and J by 0 bases, leaving 12 bases between them. Germline V gene sequence: CDR1 SQVTM, CDR2 ANQGSEA. The CDR3 is 15 residues long.

This sequence joins TRBV7-8 and TRBJ2-3; possible D gene TRBD1, 6 bases. CDR1 SGHVS and CDR2 FQNEAQ come from the germline V gene. The germline V and J ends were trimmed by 5 bases and 4 bases, with 22 bases remaining between them. This CDR3 has 17 residues. The CDR3 is CASSPKSRVTGSDTQYF. The CDR3 coding sequence is TGTGCCAGCAGCCCTAAAAGCAGGGTTACAGGGTCAGATACGCAGTATTTT.

This clonotype has a handful of counts. The chain recombines TRBV29-1 with TRBJ1-1; D remains ambiguous. The CDR3 sequence is 11 residues long. Germline V gene sequence: CDR1 SQVTM, CDR2 ANQGSEA. V lost 2 bases and J lost 10, with 11 bases in between. CDR3 residues: CSVERSRGAFF. The CDR3 region has the DNA TGCAGCGTTGAAAGAAGCCGGGGAGCTTTCTTT.

This clonotype was seen only a few times. The CDR3 reads CASSSAEENTEAFF. The CDR3 DNA follows: TGTGCCAGCAGCTCGGCAGAAGAGAACACTGAAGCTTTCTTT. The rearrangement joins TRBV7-9 to TRBJ1-1; D unresolved. CDR1 SEHNR and CDR2 FQNEAQ come from the germline V gene (reference sequence). Trimming stripped 4 bases from V and 1 base from J, with 10 bases between. The CDR3 is 14 amino acids.

This clonotype was found a few times. The chain couples TRBV10-3 to TRBJ1-2, with 10 bases that match TRBD1. The CDR3 extends over 17 amino acids. The V segment lost 2 bases and the J segment 1 base; nucleotides outside the gene matches: 7. The germline V gene encodes CDR1 ENHRY and CDR2 SYGVKD. The CDR3 protein is CAISEGDRGLLNYGYTF. The CDR3 coding sequence is TGTGCCATCAGTGAGGGGGACAGGGGCCTACTTAACTATGGCTACACCTTC.

This clonotype was picked up a small number of times. V usage is TRBV29-1 and J usage is TRBJ1-1; D is ambiguous. The CDR3 spans 12 residues. Trimming took off 3 bases at V and 4 bases at J, with 9 bases between the two ends. Germline V gives CDR1 SQVTM, CDR2 ANQGSEA. Here the CDR3 DNA reads TGCAGCGTTGAGGGGTGGGGCACTGAAGCTTTCTTT. It yields the protein CSVEGWGTEAFF.

This clonotype was detected a few times. This sequence joins TRBV7-2 and TRBJ1-1; no firm D call. The CDR3 covers 13 residues. V gave up 3 bases and J gave up 5 bases, with 10 bases separating them. Per the germline V gene, CDR1 is SGHTA and CDR2 is FQGNSA. The CDR3 nucleotides read TGTGCCAGCAGCTTCTTTTCGGGGACTGAAGCTTTCTTT. It codes for CASSFFSGTEAFF.

This clonotype was detected ten times or more. The V gene is TRBV18, the J gene TRBJ2-7; D might be TRBD1 or TRBD2, each matching 5 bases. Germline V gives CDR1 KGHSH, CDR2 LQKENI. This CDR3 region has 16 residues. Between the trimmed V and J ends, which lost 3 bases and 3 bases, there was a span of 18 bases. The CDR3 loop reads CASSPARTLDGYEQYF. DNA of the CDR3: TGTGCCAGCTCACCGGCCAGGACACTAGATGGCTACGAGCAGTACTTC.